The source of this T cell receptor (beta chain) is a study of blood T cell repertoires in COVID-19. In the original analysis: Reference gene primer amplification yielded estimated nucleated cell counts. Using immunoSEQ multiplex PCR, the repertoire was profiled, and TCRdb retains in-frame clones only, with some absent. That table supplies the V and J calls and clone size; D and trimming were determined from the DNA. The data show approximately 250,000 clones, 70% to 90% seen once. The CDR3 contains 14 residues. The germline V gene has CDR1 SNHLY and CDR2 FYNNEI. Trimming removed 7 bases at V and 0 bases at J, with 13 bases between.

The chain recombines TRBV2 with TRBJ2-7, with a tentative D call TRBD1 (6 bases). The sample taken for sequencing was peripheral blood. This receptor was obtained from a man between 50 and 59 years old with acute or convalescent COVID-19. CDR3 in amino acids: CASTGGTTSYEQYF. The DNA for the CDR3 is TGTGCCAGCACTGGTGGGACAACCTCCTACGAGCAGTACTTC.